This is a list of T cell receptor beta chains from one sample in a study of cytomegalovirus exposure and HLA in healthy donors. Clones were read by immunoSEQ multiplex PCR, and TCRdb kept only the in-frame ones, dropping some. The table records about 160,000 clones, over 60% of them present only once. The sequencing input was PBMCs. The receptors were sampled from a woman in her thirties in good health and CMV-seronegative. Each CDR3 is given with its conserved first and last residue. Fields, in order: J gene, D gene, clone size, V gene, CDR3 DNA, CDR3 protein. A D gene is named only where the DNA matches it firmly. Rows give clone size only sometimes, using once, few, many, or a class for an expanded clone.

J gene: TRBJ1-1
D gene: TRBD1
clone size: NA
V gene: TRBV5-1
CDR3 DNA: TGCGCCAGCAGCACCGAACGGTCAGGGGGCCCGACTCGGCTTCTTATGAACACTGAAGCTTTCTTT
CDR3 protein: CASSTERSGGPTRLLMNTEAFF

J gene: TRBJ2-3
D gene: TRBD2
clone size: NA
V gene: TRBV7-9
CDR3 DNA: TGTGCCAGCAGCTTACTAGGCGGGAGCACGACAGATACGCAGTATTTT
CDR3 protein: CASSLLGGSTTDTQYF

J gene: TRBJ2-3
D gene: NA
clone size: NA
V gene: TRBV29-1
CDR3 DNA: TGCAGCGTCCGTTCGGACACCTACACAGATACGCAGTATTTT
CDR3 protein: CSVRSDTYTDTQYF

J gene: TRBJ2-7
D gene: NA
clone size: NA
V gene: TRBV6-5
CDR3 DNA: TGTGCCAGCAGTTACTCGATGCCGGGAACCTCCTACGAGCAGTACTTC
CDR3 protein: CASSYSMPGTSYEQYF

J gene: TRBJ1-6
D gene: NA
clone size: NA
V gene: TRBV6-5
CDR3 DNA: TGTGCCAGCAGCTTAGACAAGTATAATTCACCCCTCCACTTT
CDR3 protein: CASSLDKYNSPLHF

J gene: TRBJ1-2
D gene: TRBD1
clone size: NA
V gene: TRBV18
CDR3 DNA: TGTGCCAGCTCACCTCCCCTGAGGGACAGACACGGCTACACCTTC
CDR3 protein: CASSPPLRDRHGYTF

J gene: TRBJ2-7
D gene: TRBD1
clone size: NA
V gene: TRBV29-1
CDR3 DNA: TGCAGCGTTGGAGGGACAGGGATAGGCTACGAGCAGTACTTC
CDR3 protein: CSVGGTGIGYEQYF

J gene: TRBJ1-1
D gene: NA
clone size: NA
V gene: TRBV28
CDR3 DNA: TGTGCCAGCAGGCGGGACGGTGAAGCTTTCTTT
CDR3 protein: CASRRDGEAFF

J gene: TRBJ2-2
D gene: NA
clone size: NA
V gene: TRBV20-1
CDR3 DNA: TGCAGTGCCCGGACTTCTGGGGAGCTGTTTTTT
CDR3 protein: CSARTSGELFF

J gene: TRBJ2-1
D gene: TRBD1
clone size: NA
V gene: TRBV5-6
CDR3 DNA: TGTGCCAGCGGGGCTCGACAGGGAAAGAATGAGCAGTTCTTC
CDR3 protein: CASGARQGKNEQFF

J gene: TRBJ2-2
D gene: NA
clone size: NA
V gene: TRBV30
CDR3 DNA: TGTGCCTGGAAATACAGGGAAACCGGGGAGCTGTTTTTT
CDR3 protein: CAWKYRETGELFF

J gene: TRBJ2-7
D gene: TRBD2
clone size: NA
V gene: TRBV5-5
CDR3 DNA: TGTGCCAGCAGCCCCGGGAGGAGCTTCATCTACGAGCAGTACTTC
CDR3 protein: CASSPGRSFIYEQYF

J gene: TRBJ2-7
D gene: NA
clone size: NA
V gene: TRBV30
CDR3 DNA: TGTGCCTGGAGTGTAGGGGGGGCAGAGCAGTACTTC
CDR3 protein: CAWSVGGAEQYF

J gene: TRBJ2-7
D gene: NA
clone size: NA
V gene: TRBV5-1
CDR3 DNA: TGCGCCAGCAGCGCGGGTATTCTCTACGAGCAGTACTTC
CDR3 protein: CASSAGILYEQYF

J gene: TRBJ2-7
D gene: TRBD1
clone size: NA
V gene: TRBV5-4
CDR3 DNA: TGTGCCAGCAGCCCCGGGACAGCCGGCTCCTACGAGCAGTACTTC
CDR3 protein: CASSPGTAGSYEQYF

J gene: TRBJ2-1
D gene: TRBD1
clone size: NA
V gene: TRBV6-1
CDR3 DNA: TGTGCCAGCAGCCAATGGACAGGGACCTACAATGAGCAGTTCTTC
CDR3 protein: CASSQWTGTYNEQFF

J gene: TRBJ2-3
D gene: TRBD2
clone size: NA
V gene: TRBV5-1
CDR3 DNA: TGCGCCAGCAGCGAGGGACTAGCGGGAGGCTCCACAGATACGCAGTATTTT
CDR3 protein: CASSEGLAGGSTDTQYF

J gene: TRBJ2-7
D gene: NA
clone size: NA
V gene: TRBV20-1
CDR3 DNA: TGCAGTGCAACGGGACTCCCAGGGCAGTACTTC
CDR3 protein: CSATGLPGQYF

J gene: TRBJ2-1
D gene: TRBD1
clone size: few
V gene: TRBV6-5
CDR3 DNA: TGTGCCAGCAGTGCGCCGGGACAGGGTCAGTTCTTC
CDR3 protein: CASSAPGQGQFF

J gene: TRBJ2-7
D gene: TRBD1
clone size: NA
V gene: TRBV29-1
CDR3 DNA: TGCAGCGTTTCCGGGACAGGGGGCAACGAGCAGTACTTC
CDR3 protein: CSVSGTGGNEQYF

J gene: TRBJ2-7
D gene: NA
clone size: NA
V gene: TRBV19
CDR3 DNA: TGTGCCAGTAGTGCCACAGTTTCCTACGAGCAGTACTTC
CDR3 protein: CASSATVSYEQYF

J gene: TRBJ2-7
D gene: NA
clone size: once
V gene: TRBV13
CDR3 DNA: TGTGCCAGCAGCCTACGAGTTTCGGCGGGTTTCTACGAGCAGTACTTC
CDR3 protein: CASSLRVSAGFYEQYF

J gene: TRBJ2-2
D gene: TRBD2
clone size: NA
V gene: TRBV7-2
CDR3 DNA: TGTGCCAGCAGCGCCACTAGCGGGGGGGCCGCCGGGGAGCTGTTTTTT
CDR3 protein: CASSATSGGAAGELFF

J gene: TRBJ1-2
D gene: NA
clone size: NA
V gene: TRBV19
CDR3 DNA: TGTGCCAGTAGTATAGATTCCTCCTATGGCTACACCTTC
CDR3 protein: CASSIDSSYGYTF

J gene: TRBJ2-3
D gene: TRBD2
clone size: NA
V gene: TRBV29-1
CDR3 DNA: TGCAGCGACGGACTAGCGGGGGGCACAGATACGCAGTATTTT
CDR3 protein: CSDGLAGGTDTQYF

J gene: TRBJ1-5
D gene: TRBD1
clone size: NA
V gene: TRBV6-5
CDR3 DNA: TGTGCCAGCGGAAGACAGGGAACTGATCCGCCCCAGCATTTT
CDR3 protein: CASGRQGTDPPQHF

J gene: TRBJ1-2
D gene: NA
clone size: NA
V gene: TRBV9
CDR3 DNA: TGTGCCAGCAGCCCGCAGGGCATAACCTATGGCTACACCTTC
CDR3 protein: CASSPQGITYGYTF

J gene: TRBJ2-7
D gene: NA
clone size: NA
V gene: TRBV4-1
CDR3 DNA: TGCGCCAGCAGCGAAGGACTTTCCTACGAGCAGTACTTC
CDR3 protein: CASSEGLSYEQYF

J gene: TRBJ2-2
D gene: TRBD1
clone size: NA
V gene: TRBV7-2
CDR3 DNA: TGTGCCAGCAGCGAAGGGTACAGGGGTACCGGGGAGCTGTTTTTT
CDR3 protein: CASSEGYRGTGELFF

J gene: TRBJ1-1
D gene: TRBD1
clone size: NA
V gene: TRBV18
CDR3 DNA: TGTGCCAGCTCACCAGTCCCATCAGGGGGGCTGAACACTGAAGCTTTCTTT
CDR3 protein: CASSPVPSGGLNTEAFF

J gene: TRBJ1-2
D gene: NA
clone size: once
V gene: TRBV5-4
CDR3 DNA: TGTGCCAGCAGCTCACCGACAGACTATGGCTACACCTTC
CDR3 protein: CASSSPTDYGYTF

J gene: TRBJ2-6
D gene: TRBD1
clone size: NA
V gene: TRBV2
CDR3 DNA: TGTGCCAGCAGACAGGGGGCGGCTGGGGCCAACGTCCTGACTTTC
CDR3 protein: CASRQGAAGANVLTF

J gene: TRBJ1-5
D gene: TRBD1
clone size: NA
V gene: TRBV2
CDR3 DNA: TGTGCCAGCACCTGGACAGGGGAACAGCCCCAGCATTTT
CDR3 protein: CASTWTGEQPQHF

J gene: TRBJ1-1
D gene: TRBD1
clone size: NA
V gene: TRBV4-3
CDR3 DNA: TGCGCCAGCAGCCCACAGGGGGACACTGAAGCTTTCTTT
CDR3 protein: CASSPQGDTEAFF

J gene: TRBJ2-5
D gene: NA
clone size: NA
V gene: TRBV27
CDR3 DNA: TGTGCCAGCAGCTATACCCGTTCCGTTTTGGGAGTGGAGACCCAGTACTTC
CDR3 protein: CASSYTRSVLGVETQYF

J gene: TRBJ2-3
D gene: NA
clone size: NA
V gene: TRBV7-9
CDR3 DNA: TGTGCCAGCAGCTTTCAGGGAGATACGCAGTATTTT
CDR3 protein: CASSFQGDTQYF

J gene: TRBJ1-3
D gene: NA
clone size: NA
V gene: TRBV9
CDR3 DNA: TGTGCCAGCAGCGTAGAGGGGTCTGGAAACACCATATATTTT
CDR3 protein: CASSVEGSGNTIYF

J gene: TRBJ2-7
D gene: TRBD1
clone size: few
V gene: TRBV9
CDR3 DNA: TGTGCCAGCAGCGCGGCGACAGGGGATTACGAGCAGTACTTC
CDR3 protein: CASSAATGDYEQYF

J gene: TRBJ2-1
D gene: TRBD2
clone size: NA
V gene: TRBV6-6
CDR3 DNA: TGTGCCAGCAGACCCAGCGGGGGGGCTTACAATGAGCAGTTCTTC
CDR3 protein: CASRPSGGAYNEQFF

J gene: TRBJ1-3
D gene: NA
clone size: NA
V gene: TRBV9
CDR3 DNA: TGTGCCAGCAGCGTAGACTTAGGAAACACCATATATTTT
CDR3 protein: CASSVDLGNTIYF

J gene: TRBJ2-1
D gene: NA
clone size: once
V gene: TRBV7-9
CDR3 DNA: TGTGCCACCGTATCCGGCAATGAGCAGTTCTTC
CDR3 protein: CATVSGNEQFF

J gene: TRBJ1-4
D gene: TRBD1
clone size: few
V gene: TRBV7-6
CDR3 DNA: TGTGCCAGCAGCTCCGGACAGGGACGAGAAAAACTGTTTTTT
CDR3 protein: CASSSGQGREKLFF

J gene: TRBJ2-3
D gene: TRBD2
clone size: NA
V gene: TRBV7-3
CDR3 DNA: TGTGCCAGCAGCAGAGGTGGCGGGGGGAAAGATACGCAGTATTTT
CDR3 protein: CASSRGGGGKDTQYF

J gene: TRBJ1-2
D gene: NA
clone size: NA
V gene: TRBV28
CDR3 DNA: TGTGCCAGCAGTTTTCGTGAGGGAGGCTACACCTTC
CDR3 protein: CASSFREGGYTF

J gene: TRBJ2-5
D gene: TRBD1
clone size: NA
V gene: TRBV7-6
CDR3 DNA: TGTGCCAGCAGCTCGGGACAGGGGGAAGAGACCCAGTACTTC
CDR3 protein: CASSSGQGEETQYF

J gene: TRBJ2-3
D gene: NA
clone size: once
V gene: TRBV2
CDR3 DNA: TGTGCCAGCAGTGCCCAGACAGATACGCAGTATTTT
CDR3 protein: CASSAQTDTQYF

J gene: TRBJ2-7
D gene: NA
clone size: NA
V gene: TRBV18
CDR3 DNA: TGTGCCAGCTCACCACCGAGTACCCTGGAGCAGTACTTC
CDR3 protein: CASSPPSTLEQYF

J gene: TRBJ1-3
D gene: NA
clone size: few
V gene: TRBV18
CDR3 DNA: TGTGCCAGCTCACCAGAGAGCTCTGGAAACACCATATATTTT
CDR3 protein: CASSPESSGNTIYF

J gene: TRBJ2-1
D gene: NA
clone size: NA
V gene: TRBV7-9
CDR3 DNA: TGTGCCAGCAGCTTAGGATGGGTTTCCGGGTATGAGCAGTTCTTC
CDR3 protein: CASSLGWVSGYEQFF

J gene: TRBJ2-3
D gene: NA
clone size: NA
V gene: TRBV4-2
CDR3 DNA: TGTGCCAGCAGCCCGCGGGACAGCACAGATACGCAGTATTTT
CDR3 protein: CASSPRDSTDTQYF

J gene: TRBJ2-7
D gene: TRBD1
clone size: NA
V gene: TRBV28
CDR3 DNA: TGTGCCAGCAGTTTACCGACCCGGGGACAGAACTCCTACGAGCAGTACTTC
CDR3 protein: CASSLPTRGQNSYEQYF

J gene: TRBJ2-2
D gene: NA
clone size: few
V gene: TRBV28
CDR3 DNA: TGTGCCAGCAGAGCCGGGTCAAGGTACGGGATCGGGGAGCTGTTTTTT
CDR3 protein: CASRAGSRYGIGELFF

J gene: TRBJ2-5
D gene: TRBD1
clone size: NA
V gene: TRBV29-1
CDR3 DNA: TGCAGCGTTGAAGAGGTTGACAGGGGGGAGACCCAGTACTTC
CDR3 protein: CSVEEVDRGETQYF